This T cell receptor (beta chain) was captured in a study of sequential checkpoint blockade in melanoma. Study-wide background: Each arm's sequence ended with maintenance nivolumab.

The treatment denotes: randomized to nivolumab then ipilimumab (arm A) or the reverse (arm B). Patients had received no earlier DNA-damaging chemotherapy. From thawed PBMCs, live CD3+CD8+ cells negative for CD19 and CD56 were sorted. The trim removed 1 base at V and 4 bases at J, leaving 4 bases unmatched. This CDR3 is 16 amino acids long. The V gene's germline CDR1 is LGHNA and CDR2 YSLEER. Method: immunoSEQ multiplex PCR; TCRdb's copy keeps in-frame clones and lacks some. The sample holds 25,000 to 35,000 clones, about 77% seen once. This chain uses TRBV4-3 with TRBJ1-3, with 10 bases aligning to TRBD1. This clonotype originated in a human donor with melanoma. The material sequenced was CD8+ T cells sorted from blood (inferred from file names), taken from a patient given nivolumab and ipilimumab in sequence. In DNA form, the CDR3 reads TGCGCCAGCAGCCAAGGGGGGACAGGGGTCGGAAACACCATATATTTT. Residues: CASSQGGTGVGNTIYF.